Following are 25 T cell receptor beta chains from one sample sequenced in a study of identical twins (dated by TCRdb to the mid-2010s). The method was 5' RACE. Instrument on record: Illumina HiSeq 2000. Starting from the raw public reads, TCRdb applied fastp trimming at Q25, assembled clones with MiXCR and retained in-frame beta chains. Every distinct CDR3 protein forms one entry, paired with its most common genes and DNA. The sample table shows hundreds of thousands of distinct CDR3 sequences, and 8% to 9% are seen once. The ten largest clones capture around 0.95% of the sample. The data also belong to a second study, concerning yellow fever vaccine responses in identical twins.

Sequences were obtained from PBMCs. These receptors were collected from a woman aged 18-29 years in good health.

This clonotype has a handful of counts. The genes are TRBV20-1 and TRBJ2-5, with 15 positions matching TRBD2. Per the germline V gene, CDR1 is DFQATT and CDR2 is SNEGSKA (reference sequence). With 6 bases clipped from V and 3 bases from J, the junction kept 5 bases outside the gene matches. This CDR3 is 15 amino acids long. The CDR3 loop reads CSAGTSGRLEETQYF. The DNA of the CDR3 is TGCAGTGCGGGGACTAGCGGGAGGTTAGAAGAGACCCAGTACTTC.

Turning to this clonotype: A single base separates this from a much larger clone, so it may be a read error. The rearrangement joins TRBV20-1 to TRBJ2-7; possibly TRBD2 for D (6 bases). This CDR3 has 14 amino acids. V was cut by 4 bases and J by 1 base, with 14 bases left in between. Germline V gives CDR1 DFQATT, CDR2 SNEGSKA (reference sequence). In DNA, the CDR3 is TGCAGTGCTATAGGACTATCGGAATCCTACGAGCAGTACTTC. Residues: CSAIGLSESYEQYF.

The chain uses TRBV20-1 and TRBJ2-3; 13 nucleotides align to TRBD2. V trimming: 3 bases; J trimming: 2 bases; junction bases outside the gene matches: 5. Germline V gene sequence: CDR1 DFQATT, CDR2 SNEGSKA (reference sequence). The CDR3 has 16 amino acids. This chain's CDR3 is CSARLLAGGYTDTQYF. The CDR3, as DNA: TGCAGTGCTAGGCTACTAGCGGGGGGGTACACAGATACGCAGTATTTT.

CDR3 amino acids: CSAQPSGTHPEQYF. CDR3 nucleotide sequence: TGCAGTGCTCAACCTTCCGGGACCCACCCCGAGCAGTACTTC. The chain has TRBV20-1 and TRBJ2-7; D is possibly TRBD1 or TRBD2 (5 bases each). Germline V gives CDR1 DFQATT, CDR2 SNEGSKA (reference sequence). The V end lost 5 bases, the J end lost 6 bases, and 20 bases lay between the germline ends. This CDR3 has 14 amino acids.

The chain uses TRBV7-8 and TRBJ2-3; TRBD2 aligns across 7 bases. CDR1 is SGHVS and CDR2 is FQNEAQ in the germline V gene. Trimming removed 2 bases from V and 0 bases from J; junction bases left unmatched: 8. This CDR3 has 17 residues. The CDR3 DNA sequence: TGTGCCAGCAGCTTACGTGGGAGGGTGTACAGCACAGATACGCAGTATTTT. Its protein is CASSLRGRVYSTDTQYF.

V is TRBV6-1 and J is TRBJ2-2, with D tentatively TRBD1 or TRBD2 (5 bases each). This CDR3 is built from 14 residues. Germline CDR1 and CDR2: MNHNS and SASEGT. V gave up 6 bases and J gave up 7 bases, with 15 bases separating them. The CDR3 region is CASSPIRDVGELFF. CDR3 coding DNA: TGTGCCAGCAGCCCCATCCGGGACGTCGGGGAGCTGTTTTTT.

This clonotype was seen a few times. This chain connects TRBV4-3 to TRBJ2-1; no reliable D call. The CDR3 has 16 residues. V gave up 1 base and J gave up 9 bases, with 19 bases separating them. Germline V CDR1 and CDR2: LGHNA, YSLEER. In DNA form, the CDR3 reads TGCGCCAGCAGCCAAGGAAGGAAGGCCTCCAAAGTTGAGCAGTTCTTC. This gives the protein CASSQGRKASKVEQFF.

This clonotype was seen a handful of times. The CDR3 reads CSARARGLAKNIQYF. For the CDR3, the DNA is TGCAGTGCTAGAGCGCGGGGGCTAGCCAAAAACATTCAGTACTTC. The chain employs TRBV20-1 and TRBJ2-4; TRBD2 is a possible D gene (7 bases). The CDR3 length is 15 residues. Trimming cost V 1 base and J 0 bases, with 10 bases left between them. Germline values: CDR1 DFQATT, CDR2 SNEGSKA (reference sequence).

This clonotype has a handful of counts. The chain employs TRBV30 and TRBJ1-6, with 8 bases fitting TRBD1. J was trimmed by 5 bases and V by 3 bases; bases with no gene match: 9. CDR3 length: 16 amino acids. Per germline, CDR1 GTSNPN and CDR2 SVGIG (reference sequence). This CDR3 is CAWSTIPGQDNSPLHF. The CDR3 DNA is TGTGCCTGGAGCACGATCCCGGGACAGGATAATTCACCCCTCCACTTT.

DNA for the CDR3: TGTGCCAGCAGTTACGCGGGGGGGAGGGAGACCCAGTACTTC. Translation gives CASSYAGGRETQYF. V gene TRBV6-2 or TRBV6-3 combines with J gene TRBJ2-5; 9 bases fit TRBD2. The CDR3 totals 14 residues. V trimming: 2 bases; J trimming: 5 bases; junction bases outside the gene matches: 3. Germline V lookup: CDR1 MNHEY, CDR2 SVGEGT.

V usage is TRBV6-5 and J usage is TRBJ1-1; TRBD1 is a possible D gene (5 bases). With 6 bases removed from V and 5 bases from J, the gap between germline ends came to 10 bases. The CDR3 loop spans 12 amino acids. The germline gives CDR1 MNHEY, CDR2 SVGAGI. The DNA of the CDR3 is TGTGCCAGCAGCAGGGCTGGTACTGAAGCTTTCTTT. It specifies CASSRAGTEAFF.

The CDR3 protein is CSVVTGNIQYF. The CDR3 DNA sequence: TGCAGCGTGGTAACAGGAAACATTCAGTACTTC. The chain uses TRBV29-1 and TRBJ2-4, with D possibly matching TRBD1 (5 bases). Germline CDR1 reads SQVTM; CDR2 reads ANQGSEA. The V and J ends lost 6 bases and 6 bases respectively, with 9 bases between them. The CDR3 runs 11 residues.

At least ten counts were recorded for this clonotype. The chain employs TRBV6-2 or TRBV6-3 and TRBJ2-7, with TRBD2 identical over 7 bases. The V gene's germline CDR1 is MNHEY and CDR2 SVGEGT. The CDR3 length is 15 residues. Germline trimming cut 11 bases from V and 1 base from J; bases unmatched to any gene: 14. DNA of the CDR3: TGTGCCCTTAACTGGCTAGCGGACCCGTCCTACGAGCAGTACTTC. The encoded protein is CALNWLADPSYEQYF.

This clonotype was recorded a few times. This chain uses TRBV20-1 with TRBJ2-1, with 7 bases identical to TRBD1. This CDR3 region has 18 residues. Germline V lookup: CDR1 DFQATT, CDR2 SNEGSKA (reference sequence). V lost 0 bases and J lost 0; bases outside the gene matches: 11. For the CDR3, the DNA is TGCAGTGCTAGAGATCAACCTAGACAGGGCTACTCCTACAATGAGCAGTTCTTC. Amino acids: CSARDQPRQGYSYNEQFF.

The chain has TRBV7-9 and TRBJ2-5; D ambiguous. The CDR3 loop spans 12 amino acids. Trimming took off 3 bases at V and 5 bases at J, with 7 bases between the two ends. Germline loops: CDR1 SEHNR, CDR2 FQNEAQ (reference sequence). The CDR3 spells CASSFMSETQYF. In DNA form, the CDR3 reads TGTGCCAGCAGCTTTATGTCCGAGACCCAGTACTTC.

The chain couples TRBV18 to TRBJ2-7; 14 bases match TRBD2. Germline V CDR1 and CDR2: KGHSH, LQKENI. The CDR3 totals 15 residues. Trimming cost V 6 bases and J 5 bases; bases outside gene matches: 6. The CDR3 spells CASSGTSGSGNEQYF. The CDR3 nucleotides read TGTGCCAGCTCGGGGACTAGCGGGAGTGGGAACGAGCAGTACTTC.

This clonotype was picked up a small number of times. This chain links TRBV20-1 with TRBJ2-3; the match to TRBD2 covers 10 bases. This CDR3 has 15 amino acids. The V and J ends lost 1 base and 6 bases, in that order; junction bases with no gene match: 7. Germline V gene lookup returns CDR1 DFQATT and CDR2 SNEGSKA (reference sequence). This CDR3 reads CSARGGTSARDTQYF. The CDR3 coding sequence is TGCAGTGCTAGAGGGGGGACTAGCGCGCGGGATACGCAGTATTTT.

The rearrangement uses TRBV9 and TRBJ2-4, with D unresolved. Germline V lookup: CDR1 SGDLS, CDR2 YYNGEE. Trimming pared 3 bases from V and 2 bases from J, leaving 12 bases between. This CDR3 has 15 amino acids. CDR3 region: CASSGTRDTKNIQYF. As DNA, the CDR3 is TGTGCCAGCAGCGGTACAAGAGATACCAAAAACATTCAGTACTTC.

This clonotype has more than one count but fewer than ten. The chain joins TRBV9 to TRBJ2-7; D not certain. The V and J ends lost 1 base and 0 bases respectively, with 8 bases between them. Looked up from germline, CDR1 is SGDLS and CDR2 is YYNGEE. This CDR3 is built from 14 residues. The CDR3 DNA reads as TGTGCCAGCAGCGTATCGCCCGACTCCTACGAGCAGTACTTC. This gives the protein CASSVSPDSYEQYF.

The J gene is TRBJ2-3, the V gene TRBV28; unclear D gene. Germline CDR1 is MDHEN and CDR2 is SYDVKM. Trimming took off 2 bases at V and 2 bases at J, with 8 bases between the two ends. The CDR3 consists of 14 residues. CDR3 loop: CASSLTLNTDTQYF. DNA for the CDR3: TGTGCCAGCAGTTTAACACTAAACACAGATACGCAGTATTTT.

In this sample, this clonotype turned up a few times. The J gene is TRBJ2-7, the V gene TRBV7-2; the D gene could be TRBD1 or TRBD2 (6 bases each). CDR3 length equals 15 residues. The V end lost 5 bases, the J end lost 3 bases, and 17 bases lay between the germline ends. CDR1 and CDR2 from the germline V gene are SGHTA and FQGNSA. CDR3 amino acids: CASSRGGTRYYEQYF. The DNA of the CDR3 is TGTGCCAGCAGCCGAGGGGGGACTCGGTACTACGAGCAGTACTTC. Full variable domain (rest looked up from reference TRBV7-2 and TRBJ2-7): GAGVSQSPSNKVTEKGKDVELRCDPISGHTALYWYRQSLGQGLEFLIYFQGNSAPDKSGLPSDRFSAERTGGSVSTLTIQRTQQEDSAVYLCASSRGGTRYYEQYFGPGTRLTVT.

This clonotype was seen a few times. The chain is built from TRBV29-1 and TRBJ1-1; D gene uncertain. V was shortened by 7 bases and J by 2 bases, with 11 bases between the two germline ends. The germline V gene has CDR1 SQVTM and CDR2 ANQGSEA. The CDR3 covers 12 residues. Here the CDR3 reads CSAERHNTEAFF. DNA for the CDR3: TGCAGCGCTGAGCGACATAACACTGAAGCTTTCTTT.

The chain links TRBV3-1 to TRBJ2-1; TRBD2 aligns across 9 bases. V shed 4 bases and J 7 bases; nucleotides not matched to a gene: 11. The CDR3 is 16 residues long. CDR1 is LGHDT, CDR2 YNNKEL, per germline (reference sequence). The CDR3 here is CASSRLGGGAWNEQFF. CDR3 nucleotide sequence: TGTGCCAGCAGCCGGCTCGGCGGGGGGGCGTGGAATGAGCAGTTCTTC.

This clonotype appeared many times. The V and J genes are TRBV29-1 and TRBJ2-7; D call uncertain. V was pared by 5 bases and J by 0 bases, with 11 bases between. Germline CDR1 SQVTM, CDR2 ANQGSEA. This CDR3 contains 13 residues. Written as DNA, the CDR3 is TGCAGCGTTCGAGACCTCTTCTCCTACGAGCAGTACTTC. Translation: CSVRDLFSYEQYF.

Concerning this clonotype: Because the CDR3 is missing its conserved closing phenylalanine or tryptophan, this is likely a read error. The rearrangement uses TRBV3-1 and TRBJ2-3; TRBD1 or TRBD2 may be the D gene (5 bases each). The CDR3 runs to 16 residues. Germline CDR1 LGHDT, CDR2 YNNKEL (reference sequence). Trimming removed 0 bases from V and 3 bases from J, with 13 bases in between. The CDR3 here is CASSQDREIRTDTQYV. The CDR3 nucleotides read TGTGCCAGCAGCCAAGACAGGGAGATAAGGACAGATACGCAGTATGTT.